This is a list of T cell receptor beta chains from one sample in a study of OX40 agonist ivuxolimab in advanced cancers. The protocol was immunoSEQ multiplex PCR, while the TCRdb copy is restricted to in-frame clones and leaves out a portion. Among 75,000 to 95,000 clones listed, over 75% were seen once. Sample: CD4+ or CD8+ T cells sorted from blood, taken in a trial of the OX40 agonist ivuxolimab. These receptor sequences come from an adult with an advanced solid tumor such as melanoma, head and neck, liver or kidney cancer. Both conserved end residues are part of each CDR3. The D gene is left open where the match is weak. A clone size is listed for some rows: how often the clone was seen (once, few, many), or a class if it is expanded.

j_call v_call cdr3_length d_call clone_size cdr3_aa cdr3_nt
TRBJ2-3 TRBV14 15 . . CASSQGSGRTDTQYF TGTGCCAGCAGCCAAGGGTCAGGTCGCACAGATACGCAGTATTTT
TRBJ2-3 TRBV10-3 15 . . CAISDLGTTADTQYF TGTGCCATCAGTGATTTGGGGACGACGGCAGATACGCAGTATTTT
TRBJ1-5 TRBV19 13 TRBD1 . CASSMTGNQPQHF TGTGCCAGTAGTATGACAGGGAATCAGCCCCAGCATTTT
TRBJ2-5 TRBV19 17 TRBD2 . CASSETGWRGSGETQYF TGTGCCAGTTCCGAAACTGGGTGGCGCGGGAGTGGGGAGACCCAGTACTTC
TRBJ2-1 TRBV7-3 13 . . CASSPDPYNEQFF TGTGCCAGCAGCCCGGACCCCTACAATGAGCAGTTCTTC
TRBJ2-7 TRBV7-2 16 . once CASSQISGTRSYEQYF TGTGCCAGCAGCCAAATATCCGGGACAAGGTCCTACGAGCAGTACTTC
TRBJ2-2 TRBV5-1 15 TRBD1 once CASRPGQGNTGELFF TGCGCCAGCAGACCCGGACAGGGGAACACCGGGGAGCTGTTTTTT
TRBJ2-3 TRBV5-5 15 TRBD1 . CASSFDRVRTDTQYF TGTGCCAGCAGCTTTGACAGGGTACGGACAGATACGCAGTATTTT
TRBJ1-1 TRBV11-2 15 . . CASSLDRTANTEAFF TGTGCCAGCAGCTTAGATCGGACAGCTAACACTGAAGCTTTCTTT
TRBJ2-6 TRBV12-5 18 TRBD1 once CASGHRQGIPSGANVLTF TGTGCTAGTGGTCACCGACAGGGTATACCCTCTGGGGCCAACGTCCTGACTTTC
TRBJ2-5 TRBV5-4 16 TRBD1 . CASSLFRGQGSETQYF TGTGCCAGCAGCTTGTTTCGCGGACAGGGGTCGGAGACCCAGTACTTC
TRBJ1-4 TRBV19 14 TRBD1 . CASSPQGAREKLFF TGTGCCAGTAGTCCTCAGGGGGCGCGTGAAAAACTGTTTTTT
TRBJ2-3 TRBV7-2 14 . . CASSLARSTDTQYF TGTGCCAGCAGCTTAGCCAGGAGCACAGATACGCAGTATTTT
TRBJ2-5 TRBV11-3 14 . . CASSFLAGTETQYF TGTGCCAGCAGTTTCCTAGCCGGGACAGAGACCCAGTACTTC
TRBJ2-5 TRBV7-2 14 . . CASSLGGGRETQYF TGTGCCAGCAGCTTAGGAGGAGGGCGGGAGACCCAGTACTTC
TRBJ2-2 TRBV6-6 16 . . CASSSSTELNTGELFF TGTGCCAGCAGTTCATCGACAGAGTTGAACACCGGGGAGCTGTTTTTT
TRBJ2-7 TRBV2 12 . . CASSEGFGEQYF TGTGCCAGCAGTGAAGGGTTCGGCGAGCAGTACTTC
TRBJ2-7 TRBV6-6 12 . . CASSSHTYEQYF TGTGCCAGCAGTTCTCACACCTACGAGCAGTACTTC
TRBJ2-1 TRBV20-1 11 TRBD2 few CSGGGYNEQFF TGCAGCGGGGGAGGGTACAATGAGCAGTTCTTC
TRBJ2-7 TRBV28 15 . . CASSSSGPLSYEQYF TGTGCCAGCAGTTCCTCAGGGCCCCTCTCCTACGAGCAGTACTTC
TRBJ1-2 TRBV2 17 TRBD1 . CASSDWTGGPNQYGYTF TGTGCCAGCAGTGATTGGACAGGGGGCCCGAACCAGTATGGCTACACCTTC
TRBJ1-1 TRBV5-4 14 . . CASSLGEGNTEAFF TGTGCCAGCAGCTTGGGGGAGGGGAACACTGAAGCTTTCTTT